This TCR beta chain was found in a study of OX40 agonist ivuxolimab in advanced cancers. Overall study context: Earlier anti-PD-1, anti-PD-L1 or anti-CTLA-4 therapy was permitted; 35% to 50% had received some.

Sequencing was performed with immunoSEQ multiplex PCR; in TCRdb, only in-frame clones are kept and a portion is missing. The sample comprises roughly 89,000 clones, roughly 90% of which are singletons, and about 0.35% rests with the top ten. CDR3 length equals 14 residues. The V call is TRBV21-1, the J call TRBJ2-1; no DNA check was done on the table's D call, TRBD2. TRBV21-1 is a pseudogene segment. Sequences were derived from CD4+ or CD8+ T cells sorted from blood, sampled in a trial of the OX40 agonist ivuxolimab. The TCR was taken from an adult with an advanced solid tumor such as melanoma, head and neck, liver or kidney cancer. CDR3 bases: TGTGCCAGCAGCAAAGCAAGAGCGGACTATGAGCAGTTCTTC. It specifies CASSKARADYEQFF.